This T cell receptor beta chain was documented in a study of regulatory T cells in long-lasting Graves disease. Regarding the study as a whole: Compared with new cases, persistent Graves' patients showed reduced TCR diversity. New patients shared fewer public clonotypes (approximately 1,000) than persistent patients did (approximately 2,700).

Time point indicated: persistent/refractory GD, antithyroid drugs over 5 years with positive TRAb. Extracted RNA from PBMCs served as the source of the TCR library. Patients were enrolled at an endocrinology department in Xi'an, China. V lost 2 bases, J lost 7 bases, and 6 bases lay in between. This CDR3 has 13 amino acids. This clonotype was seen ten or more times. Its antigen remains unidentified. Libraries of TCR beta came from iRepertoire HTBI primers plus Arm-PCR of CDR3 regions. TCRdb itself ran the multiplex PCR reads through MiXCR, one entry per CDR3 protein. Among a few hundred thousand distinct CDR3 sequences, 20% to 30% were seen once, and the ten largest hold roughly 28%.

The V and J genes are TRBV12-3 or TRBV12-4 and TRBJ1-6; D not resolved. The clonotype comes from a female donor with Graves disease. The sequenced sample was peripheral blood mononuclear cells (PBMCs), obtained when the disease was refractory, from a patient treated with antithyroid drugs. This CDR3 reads CASSLMRNSPLHF. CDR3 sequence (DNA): TGTGCCAGCAGTTTAATGCGAAATTCACCCCTCCACTTT.